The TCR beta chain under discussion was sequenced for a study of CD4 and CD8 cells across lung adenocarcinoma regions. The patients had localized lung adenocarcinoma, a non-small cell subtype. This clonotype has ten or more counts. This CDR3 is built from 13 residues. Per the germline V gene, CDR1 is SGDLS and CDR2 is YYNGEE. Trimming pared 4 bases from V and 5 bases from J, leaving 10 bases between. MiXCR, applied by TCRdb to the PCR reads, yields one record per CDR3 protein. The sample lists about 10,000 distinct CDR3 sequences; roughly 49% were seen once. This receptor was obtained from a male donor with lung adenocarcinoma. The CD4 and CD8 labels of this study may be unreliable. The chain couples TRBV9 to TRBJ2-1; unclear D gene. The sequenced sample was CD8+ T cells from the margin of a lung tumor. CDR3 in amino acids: CASSTRPDNEQFF. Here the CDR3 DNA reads TGTGCCAGCAGCACCCGGCCAGACAATGAGCAGTTCTTC.